The rows below give T cell receptor beta chains drawn from one sample of a study of healthy donors' naive CD4 and CD8 T cells. From the reads, TCRdb called clonotypes with MiXCR, one entry per CDR3 protein. The sample includes around 200,000 distinct CDR3 sequences, 65% to 75% seen only once; the top ten take less than 2.5%. The specimen was naive CD4+ and CD8+ T cells sorted from blood, pooled from several donors. These TCRs come from a pool of human donors in good health; the sample pools cells from several healthy donors. The CDR3 runs from the conserved cysteine through the conserved F or W. D genes are given only for firm matches. Rows may omit the clone size; those that give it use once, few, many or a size class.

clone size,D gene,J gene,V gene,CDR3 DNA,CDR3 protein
.,.,TRBJ2-1,TRBV6-5,TGTGCCAGCAGTTACTCGGGGAGAATACTCCTTTATCGGGAGCAGTTCTTC,CASSYSGRILLYREQFF
.,TRBD2,TRBJ2-1,TRBV6-5,TGTGCCAGCAGTCCATTCGATGTAGGGCTAGCGGGACTCAATGAGCAGTTCTTC,CASSPFDVGLAGLNEQFF
few,.,TRBJ1-1,TRBV6-5,TGTGCCAGCAGGAGCCGACAGGTCGAAGCTTTCTTT,CASRSRQVEAFF
.,.,TRBJ2-7,TRBV19,TGTGCCAGTAGTATAGGCCAGGGGAGCTCCTACGAGCAGTACTTC,CASSIGQGSSYEQYF
.,.,TRBJ2-1,TRBV5-5,TGTGCCAGCAGCTTGGGGGGCAGGGGGGAAAGTCAAGGGCAGTTCTTC,CASSLGGRGESQGQFF
.,.,TRBJ1-2,TRBV6-2/TRBV6-3,TGTGCCAGCAGTTACACGGACAGATATGGCTACACCTTC,CASSYTDRYGYTF
.,.,TRBJ2-3,TRBV6-6,TGTGCCAGCAGTTACACTAGCACAGATACGCAGTATTTT,CASSYTSTDTQYF
few,.,TRBJ1-2,TRBV29-1,TGCAGCGTTGAAGTGCGCAGGGCCCCGTTAGCTAACTATGGCTACACCTTC,CSVEVRRAPLANYGYTF
.,TRBD1,TRBJ1-2,TRBV7-3,TGTGCCAGCAGCACAGGACAGGGATTCGCTGGCTACACCTTC,CASSTGQGFAGYTF
.,TRBD2,TRBJ2-5,TRBV6-2/TRBV6-3,TGTGCCAGCAGTCCCCGTGTAGGACTAGGGCAAGAGACCCAGTACTTC,CASSPRVGLGQETQYF
.,.,TRBJ1-5,TRBV20-1,TGCAGTGCTAGAGATGTAGGTCAGCCCCAGCATTTT,CSARDVGQPQHF
.,.,TRBJ2-4,TRBV6-2/TRBV6-3,TGTGCCAGCAGTCCGAGGAGTTACATTCAGTACTTC,CASSPRSYIQYF
.,TRBD1,TRBJ2-7,TRBV20-1,TGCAGTGCTAGAACCGGGACAGGTGAAAGGAACGAGCAGTACTTC,CSARTGTGERNEQYF
.,TRBD2,TRBJ2-7,TRBV27,TGTGCCAGCAGTGGGACTAGCGGGGGGACCTACGAGCAGTACTTC,CASSGTSGGTYEQYF
few,.,TRBJ1-2,TRBV19,TGTGCCAGTAGAGCAGAGTTGTATGGCTACACCTTC,CASRAELYGYTF
.,TRBD1,TRBJ1-1,TRBV6-5,TGTGCCAGCAGGACGCATCGTACAGGGGGCAAAACTGAAGCTTTCTTT,CASRTHRTGGKTEAFF
few,TRBD1,TRBJ2-1,TRBV29-1,TGCAGCGTTGTTTGGGACAGCCTCGAGCAGTTCTTC,CSVVWDSLEQFF
.,TRBD2,TRBJ2-3,TRBV19,TGTGCCAGTAGACTAGCGTTCACAGATACGCAGTATTTT,CASRLAFTDTQYF
.,.,TRBJ1-2,TRBV5-6,TGTGCCAGCAGCTTGTCAGGAATCGACTATGGCTACACCTTC,CASSLSGIDYGYTF
.,TRBD2,TRBJ2-7,TRBV27,TGTGCCAGCAGCCCGGGACTAGGAGTCGAGCAGTACTTC,CASSPGLGVEQYF
.,.,TRBJ1-2,TRBV15,TGTGCCACCAGCAGAGATCTAGGACAAATCTATGGCTACACTTTC,CATSRDLGQIYGYTF
.,.,TRBJ1-4,TRBV30,TGTGCCTGGAGTGTAAACGGAAAACTGTTTTTT,CAWSVNGKLFF
.,.,TRBJ2-7,TRBV5-4,TGTGCCAGCAGCTTCCGGGACAACGACTACGAGCAGTACTTC,CASSFRDNDYEQYF
.,.,TRBJ1-2,TRBV5-4,TGTGCCAGCAGCGGAAGGTCGGGACATCAGGGCTACACCTTC,CASSGRSGHQGYTF
.,TRBD1,TRBJ1-6,TRBV12-3/TRBV12-4,TGTGCCAGCAGGCTGGGACAGGGGAATTCACCCCTCCACTTT,CASRLGQGNSPLHF
.,.,TRBJ2-6,TRBV29-1,TGCAGCGGACTACTGGCAGGTGGGGCCAACGTCCTGACTTTC,CSGLLAGGANVLTF
.,TRBD1,TRBJ1-1,TRBV10-3,TGTGCCATCAGTGAGTCGCAGGGGGGCACTGAAGCTTTCTTT,CAISESQGGTEAFF
.,.,TRBJ2-7,TRBV12-3/TRBV12-4,TGTGCCAGCAGCCCATCGCTGGGGAGCGAGCAGTACTTC,CASSPSLGSEQYF
.,TRBD1,TRBJ2-7,TRBV6-5,TGTGCCAGCAGTTATTACCGGGACAGCTACAGCTACGAGCAGTACTTC,CASSYYRDSYSYEQYF
.,.,TRBJ1-1,TRBV12-5,TGTGCCAGCAGTCCCGCAGGGGAGGCTGAAGCTTTCTTT,CASSPAGEAEAFF
.,TRBD1,TRBJ1-2,TRBV5-1,TGCGCCAGCAGCTTGACGACAGGGGAAAGCTACACCTTC,CASSLTTGESYTF
.,.,TRBJ2-5,TRBV29-1,TGCAGCGACCGACCCACAGGGCTTGAGACCCAGTACTTC,CSDRPTGLETQYF
.,.,TRBJ1-5,TRBV27,TGTGCCAGCAGTTTCGGAAGGGGTAAACCCCAGCATTTT,CASSFGRGKPQHF
few,.,TRBJ1-5,TRBV29-1,TGCAGCGTTGCCCGAGGTGTGGATCAGCCCCAGCATTTT,CSVARGVDQPQHF
.,.,TRBJ1-1,TRBV11-2,TGTGCCAGCAGTCGTACAGGGCGGACTGAAGCTTTCTTT,CASSRTGRTEAFF
.,.,TRBJ2-2,TRBV6-6,TGTGCCAGCAGTCGTACCTTACTACAGGGTCCAAGAGGAGACACCGGGGAGCTGTTTTTT,CASSRTLLQGPRGDTGELFF
.,.,TRBJ2-7,TRBV10-3,TGTGCCATCAGTGAGTCAACAGGGAACGAGCAGTACTTC,CAISESTGNEQYF
.,TRBD1,TRBJ2-7,TRBV15,TGTGCCACCAGCAGAGATGGGACAGGACTCTACGAGCAGTACTTC,CATSRDGTGLYEQYF
few,.,TRBJ2-1,TRBV18,TGTGCCAGCTCACAGACTGGCTACAATGAGCAGTTCTTC,CASSQTGYNEQFF
.,.,TRBJ1-5,TRBV12-3/TRBV12-4,TGTGCCAGCAGCCCTGAAGGGAGGTTTAGTCAGCCCCAGCATTTT,CASSPEGRFSQPQHF